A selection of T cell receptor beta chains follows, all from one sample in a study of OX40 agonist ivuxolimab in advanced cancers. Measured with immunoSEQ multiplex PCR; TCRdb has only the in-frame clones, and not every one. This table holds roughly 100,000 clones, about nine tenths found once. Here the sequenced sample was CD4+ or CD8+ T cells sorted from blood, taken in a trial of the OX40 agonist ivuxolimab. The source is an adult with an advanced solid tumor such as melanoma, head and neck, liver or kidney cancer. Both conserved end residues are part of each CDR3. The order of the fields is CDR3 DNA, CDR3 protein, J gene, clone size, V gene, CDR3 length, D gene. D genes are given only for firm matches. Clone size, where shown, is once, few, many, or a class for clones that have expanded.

TGTGCCAGCAGCTCACGACTAGCGGGGGGCTATGAGCAGTTCTTC,CASSSRLAGGYEQFF,TRBJ2-1,-,TRBV7-9,15,TRBD2
TGTGCCAGCAGCATCGCTCGGATGAACACTGAAGCTTTCTTT,CASSIARMNTEAFF,TRBJ1-1,-,TRBV5-4,14,-
TGCGCCAGCAGCCAAGATCCTGGGACCGGGACGGCGAACTATGGCTACACCTTC,CASSQDPGTGTANYGYTF,TRBJ1-2,-,TRBV4-3,18,-
TGTGCCAGCAGTTACTCGGGCAATCCCACGTATGGCTACACCTTC,CASSYSGNPTYGYTF,TRBJ1-2,-,TRBV6-6,15,-
TGTGCCAGCAGTGAACGAGCGGGGGTACTCTACGAGCAGTACTTC,CASSERAGVLYEQYF,TRBJ2-7,-,TRBV6-1,15,TRBD2
TGTGCCAGCAGTTTACTCGGGGCGAGGACAGGCAATCAGCCCCAGCATTTT,CASSLLGARTGNQPQHF,TRBJ1-5,few,TRBV27,17,-
TGTGCCATCACTATCGGACTAGCACCCGACAATGAGCAGTTCTTC,CAITIGLAPDNEQFF,TRBJ2-1,once,TRBV10-3,15,TRBD2
TGTGCTAGTGGCCGACAGGGTGTGAACGAGCAGTACTTC,CASGRQGVNEQYF,TRBJ2-7,-,TRBV12-5,13,TRBD1
TGTGCCAGCAGCGTTACAGGACAGGTTACTAACTATGGCTACACCTTC,CASSVTGQVTNYGYTF,TRBJ1-2,-,TRBV7-2,16,TRBD1
TGTGCCAGTAGTACCGCCGGGACAGTCAATTCACCCCTCCACTTT,CASSTAGTVNSPLHF,TRBJ1-6,-,TRBV19,15,TRBD1
TGCGCCAGCGGCGTCCCCGGGGAGCTGTTTTTT,CASGVPGELFF,TRBJ2-2,-,TRBV5-1,11,-
TGTGCCAGCAGCTCCACAGGGGGCGGGAATCAGCCCCAGCATTTT,CASSSTGGGNQPQHF,TRBJ1-5,-,TRBV7-2,15,TRBD1
TGTGCCAGCACGTTCGCGCGACTAAGCACAGATACGCAGTATTTT,CASTFARLSTDTQYF,TRBJ2-3,once,TRBV6-1,15,-
TGTGCCAGCAGCCTCAGGGGGCCCGGGGAGCTGTTTTTT,CASSLRGPGELFF,TRBJ2-2,-,TRBV6-5,13,TRBD1